Presented here are 29 T cell receptor beta chains from one specimen sequenced in a study of blood T cell repertoires in COVID-19. Clones were read by immunoSEQ multiplex PCR, and TCRdb kept only the in-frame ones, dropping some. The profile shows about 250,000 clones, about nine tenths of them singletons. Sequencing was performed on peripheral blood. Receptors originate from an older woman who had recovered from COVID-19.

The J gene is TRBJ2-3, the V gene TRBV2; 10 bases line up with TRBD2. This CDR3 spans 12 amino acids. The V and J ends lost 6 bases and 9 bases, in that order; junction bases with no gene match: 3. CDR1 and CDR2 from the germline V gene are SNHLY and FYNNEI. The CDR3 sequence: CASRAGGTTQYF. CDR3 DNA: TGTGCCAGCAGAGCGGGGGGGACAACGCAGTATTTT.

This rearrangement joins TRBV7-9 to TRBJ1-5; TRBD1 aligns across 8 bases. V lost 4 bases to trimming and J lost 7 bases; unmatched junction nucleotides: 3. The CDR3 runs 13 residues. Germline values: CDR1 SEHNR, CDR2 FQNEAQ (reference sequence). The CDR3 DNA reads TGTGCCAGCAGCTCTCGGGACAGGCAGCCCCAGCATTTT. This sequence encodes CASSSRDRQPQHF.

V usage is TRBV4-3 and J usage is TRBJ1-5; 7 positions agree with TRBD1. This CDR3 region has 15 residues. Losses at the gene ends were 3 bases for V and 5 bases for J; bases not matched to a gene: 7. Germline values: CDR1 LGHNA, CDR2 YSLEER. CDR3 bases: TGCGCCAGCAGCCAGGACAGACAGGGTCATCAGCCCCAGCATTTT. Its protein product is CASSQDRQGHQPQHF.

The rearrangement links TRBV3-1 (or the pseudogene TRBV3-2) to TRBJ1-2; maybe TRBD1 (5 bases). This CDR3 is built from 15 residues. V shed 1 base and J shed 10 bases, with 19 bases lying between them. The germline V gene has CDR1 LGHDT and CDR2 YNNKEL (reference sequence). Here the CDR3 reads CASSQAAGAGKDYTF. CDR3 nucleotides: TGTGCCAGCAGCCAAGCGGCTGGGGCAGGGAAGGACTACACCTTC.

This clone was seen a handful of times. The chain employs TRBV18 and TRBJ2-2; perhaps TRBD1 as D (6 bases). The CDR3 sequence is 15 residues long. Germline V gene lookup returns CDR1 KGHSH and CDR2 LQKENI. V gave up 0 bases and J gave up 5 bases, with 10 bases separating them. CDR3 loop: CASSPPSQGTGELFF. Written as DNA, the CDR3 is TGTGCCAGCTCACCACCGTCACAGGGAACCGGGGAGCTGTTTTTT.

V and J are TRBV19 and TRBJ1-1; 12 bases map to TRBD1. Trimming removed 11 bases from V and 0 bases from J; junction bases left unmatched: 7. CDR3 length: 15 amino acids. Looked up from germline, CDR1 is LNHDA and CDR2 is SQIVND (reference sequence). Written as DNA, the CDR3 is TGTGCCGCCGGGGACAGGGGGCGGGTGAACACTGAAGCTTTCTTT. It codes for CAAGDRGRVNTEAFF.

The sample holds one count of this clone. V is TRBV3-1 (or the pseudogene TRBV3-2) and J is TRBJ2-4; D is unresolved. V was cut by 1 base and J by 3 bases, with 16 bases left in between. Germline V CDR1 and CDR2: LGHDT, YNNKEL (reference sequence). The CDR3 extends over 17 amino acids. CDR3 coding DNA: TGTGCCAGCAGCCAAGCGATGGAAGGAGCAAGCAAAAACATTCAGTACTTC. Amino acids: CASSQAMEGASKNIQYF.

This chain links TRBV29-1 with TRBJ2-3, with TRBD2 as a possible D gene (6 bases). Germline loops: CDR1 SQVTM, CDR2 ANQGSEA. Trimming left V 7 bases short and J 6 bases short, with 17 bases between. The CDR3 loop spans 13 amino acids. The CDR3 DNA follows: TGCAGCGCACCCGGGGGAGGCGGGGATACGCAGTATTTT. Protein product: CSAPGGGGDTQYF.

The chain carries TRBV7-8 and TRBJ1-2; no clear D gene. Trimming pared 1 base from V and 0 bases from J, leaving 9 bases between. CDR3 length equals 15 residues. Germline V CDR1 and CDR2: SGHVS, FQNEAQ. The DNA of the CDR3 is TGTGCCAGCAGCTTAGATCCTAGCCCTAACTATGGCTACACCTTC. Protein: CASSLDPSPNYGYTF. The whole variable domain, filled in from reference TRBV7-8 and TRBJ1-2, reads GAGVSQSPRYKVAKRGQDVALRCDPISGHVSLFWYQQALGQGPEFLTYFQNEAQLDKSGLPSDRFFAERPEGSVSTLKIQRTQQEDSAVYLCASSLDPSPNYGYTFGSGTRLTVV.

The DNA for the CDR3 is TGTGCCAGCAGCTTGGTATACAGGGGAGATAATGAAAAACTGTTTTTT. Amino acids: CASSLVYRGDNEKLFF. This chain links TRBV7-9 with TRBJ1-4; 7 nucleotides align to TRBD1. V was pared by 3 bases and J by 4 bases, with 8 bases of the junction left unmatched. This CDR3 is built from 16 residues. Germline-derived CDR1 and CDR2 are SEHNR and FQNEAQ (reference sequence).

The chain's CDR3 is CAISGRGPPQETQYF. The CDR3 DNA sequence: TGTGCCATCAGTGGAAGGGGGCCTCCCCAAGAGACCCAGTACTTC. The V and J genes are TRBV10-3 and TRBJ2-5; 7 bases are shared with TRBD1. The CDR3 has 15 residues. CDR1 ENHRY and CDR2 SYGVKD come from the germline V gene. The ends lost 4 bases at V and 1 base at J; junction bases unmatched: 6.

V is TRBV29-1 and J is TRBJ1-4, with 7 bases identical to TRBD1. CDR3 size: 12 residues. The germline CDR1 and CDR2 sequences are SQVTM and ANQGSEA. Trimming at V came to 7 bases and at J to 3 bases, leaving 2 bases not matched to a gene. The chain's CDR3 is CSARGANEKLFF. The CDR3 DNA reads as TGCAGCGCCAGGGGGGCTAATGAAAAACTGTTTTTT. The full variable domain, its missing parts supplied by reference TRBV29-1 and TRBJ1-4, is SAVISQKPSRDICQRGTSLTIQCQVDSQVTMMFWYRQQPGQSLTLIATANQGSEATYESGFVIDKFPISRPNLTFSTLTVSNMSPEDSSIYLCSARGANEKLFFGSGTQLSVL.

The genes are TRBV7-9 and TRBJ2-7, with TRBD2 matching over 7 bases. The trim removed 6 bases at V and 0 bases at J, leaving 8 bases unmatched. This CDR3 contains 15 residues. Germline CDR1 SEHNR, CDR2 FQNEAQ (reference sequence). CDR3 sequence reads: CASRESGVSSYEQYF. CDR3 coding DNA: TGTGCCAGCAGGGAGAGCGGGGTTAGCTCCTACGAGCAGTACTTC. Filled out from reference TRBV7-9 and TRBJ2-7, the complete variable domain reads DTGVSQNPRHKITKRGQNVTFRCDPISEHNRLYWYRQTLGQGPEFLTYFQNEAQLEKSRLLSDRFSAERPKGSFSTLEIQRTEQGDSAMYLCASRESGVSSYEQYFGPGTRLTVT.

The chain carries TRBV3-1 (or the pseudogene TRBV3-2) and TRBJ2-5; 11 nucleotides line up with TRBD2. Germline trimming cut 4 bases from V and 5 bases from J; bases unmatched to any gene: 12. Germline V gene data show CDR1 as LGHDT and CDR2 as YNNKEL (reference sequence). There are 17 residues in the CDR3. In DNA, the CDR3 is TGTGCCAGCAGCCCATTCGGTAGCGGGGGGGCGTGGGAGACCCAGTACTTC. It yields the protein CASSPFGSGGAWETQYF.

The chain uses TRBV18 and TRBJ1-2; no firm D call. Trimming removed 8 bases at V and 4 bases at J, with 11 bases between. The CDR3 extends over 12 amino acids. Germline V gene data show CDR1 as KGHSH and CDR2 as LQKENI. The CDR3 DNA follows: TGTGCCAGCCAAGAGGGTGGCTATGGCTACACCTTC. Protein: CASQEGGYGYTF.

This clone was picked up one time. The chain uses TRBV11-2 and TRBJ1-2, with a weak D call TRBD1 (6 bases). V lost 6 bases, J lost 4 bases, and 15 bases lay in between. The germline V gene has CDR1 SGHAT and CDR2 FQNNGV. The CDR3 is made up of 14 amino acids. CDR3: CASRTTGLGYGYTF. CDR3 nucleotides: TGTGCCAGCAGAACGACAGGTCTCGGCTATGGCTACACCTTC.

V is TRBV7-3 and J is TRBJ2-1; 12 nucleotides align to TRBD2. The CDR3 totals 15 residues. J was trimmed by 8 bases and V by 3 bases; bases with no gene match: 5. CDR1 and CDR2 (germline): SGHTA, FQGTGA. The CDR3 bases are TGTGCCAGCAGCTTTCGACTAGCGGGGGCCTATGAGCAGTTCTTC. Translated: CASSFRLAGAYEQFF. The variable domain in full, completed from reference TRBV7-3 and TRBJ2-1, reads GAGVSQTPSNKVTEKGKYVELRCDPISGHTALYWYRQSLGQGPEFLIYFQGTGAADDSGLPNDRFFAVRPEGSVSTLKIQRTERGDSAVYLCASSFRLAGAYEQFFGPGTRLTVL.

The rearrangement uses TRBV15 and TRBJ1-3, with D tentatively TRBD1 (5 bases). Per germline, CDR1 LNHNV and CDR2 YYDKDF (reference sequence). The CDR3 is 14 amino acids. Between the trimmed V and J ends, which lost 2 bases and 3 bases, there was a span of 8 bases. The CDR3 DNA is TGTGCCACCAGCAGATGGGGCCTTGGAAACACCATATATTTT. This codes for CATSRWGLGNTIYF.

This clone came up once. The J gene is TRBJ2-4, the V gene TRBV5-8, with TRBD1 as a possible D gene (6 bases). Germline lookup yields CDR1 SGHTS and CDR2 YDEGEE. This CDR3 comprises 14 residues. V shed 0 bases and J shed 8 bases, with 12 bases lying between them. This chain's CDR3 is CASSLGTARDIQYF. In nucleotides, the CDR3 is TGTGCCAGCAGCTTGGGGACAGCCAGGGACATTCAGTACTTC.

The V call is TRBV4-1, the J call TRBJ2-1; TRBD1 matches 7 bases. There are 17 residues in the CDR3. Germline V gene data show CDR1 as MGHRA and CDR2 as YSYEKL. Germline trimming cut 2 bases from V and 3 bases from J; bases unmatched to any gene: 10. This CDR3 reads CASSQTGRGTDYNEQFF. The CDR3 DNA reads TGCGCCAGCAGCCAAACGGGCAGAGGGACAGACTACAATGAGCAGTTCTTC.

The gene calls are TRBV4-3 and TRBJ2-1; D remains unclear. The germline V gene encodes CDR1 LGHNA and CDR2 YSLEER. CDR3 length equals 15 residues. The V gene lost 1 base and the J gene lost 1 base, with 8 bases spanning the gap. The chain's CDR3 is CASSQGEASYNEQFF. The CDR3 DNA follows: TGCGCCAGCAGCCAAGGCGAAGCTTCCTACAATGAGCAGTTCTTC.

This chain uses TRBV6-5 with TRBJ1-6; D might be TRBD1 (6 bases). CDR1 is MNHEY and CDR2 is SVGAGI in the germline V gene. The CDR3 totals 16 residues. V shed 0 bases and J shed 9 bases, with 15 bases lying between them. This chain's CDR3 is CASSYSNRAEGSPLHF. CDR3 sequence (DNA): TGTGCCAGCAGTTACTCGAACAGGGCTGAGGGTTCACCCCTCCACTTT.

The chain has TRBV6-5 and TRBJ1-5; no reliable D call. Per germline, CDR1 MNHEY and CDR2 SVGAGI. Between the trimmed V and J ends, which lost 8 bases and 9 bases, there was a span of 17 bases. The CDR3 spans 13 residues. This chain's CDR3 is CASGSEGFRPQHF. The CDR3 DNA reads as TGTGCCAGCGGCTCAGAGGGTTTTAGGCCCCAGCATTTT.

This rearrangement joins TRBV12-3 or TRBV12-4 to TRBJ2-7, with 8 bases matching TRBD2. There are 13 residues in the CDR3. J gave up 2 bases and V 8 bases, and 5 bases lay outside the gene matches. The CDR3 nucleotides are TGTGCCAGCGCCACGGGGGGGCCCTACGAGCAGTACTTC. Its protein is CASATGGPYEQYF.

J is TRBJ1-5 and V is TRBV27; perhaps TRBD1 as D (6 bases). This CDR3 contains 14 residues. V was shortened by 1 base and J by 6 bases, with 10 bases between the two germline ends. Germline values: CDR1 MNHEY, CDR2 SMNVEV (reference sequence). CDR3 amino acids: CASSLLGAGQPQHF. DNA of the CDR3: TGTGCCAGCAGTTTATTGGGGGCGGGTCAGCCCCAGCATTTT.

CDR3 loop: CASSGARSRNRTYTGELFF. CDR3 in DNA: TGTGCCAGCAGCGGGGCCAGGTCTCGAAACAGGACCTACACCGGGGAGCTGTTTTTT. V usage is TRBV9 and J usage is TRBJ2-2; D is perhaps TRBD1 (5 bases). CDR3 length equals 19 residues. V shed 3 bases and J shed 3 bases, with 24 bases lying between them. Per the germline V gene, CDR1 is SGDLS and CDR2 is YYNGEE.

The chain carries TRBV9 and TRBJ1-4; 9 bases align to TRBD1. This CDR3 has 17 amino acids. Germline V CDR1 and CDR2: SGDLS, YYNGEE. Trimming removed 3 bases from V and 2 bases from J; junction bases left unmatched: 8. CDR3: CASSETGGAGTNEKLFF. The DNA for the CDR3 is TGTGCCAGCAGCGAAACAGGGGGCGCGGGGACTAATGAAAAACTGTTTTTT. Based on the CDR3 plus reference TRBV9 and TRBJ1-4, the full variable domain is DSGVTQTPKHLITATGQRVTLRCSPRSGDLSVYWYQQSLDQGLQFLIQYYNGEERAKGNILERFSAQQFPDLHSELNLSSLELGDSALYFCASSETGGAGTNEKLFFGSGTQLSVL.

V usage is TRBV7-6 and J usage is TRBJ1-1; weak D call: TRBD1 (6 bases). Germline lookup yields CDR1 SGHVS and CDR2 FNYEAQ. The CDR3 spans 16 residues. The ends were cut back, 1 base at V and 2 bases at J, with 14 bases in the middle. This CDR3 reads CASSLGARGVNTEAFF. The CDR3 nucleotides read TGTGCCAGCAGCTTAGGGGCCAGGGGTGTCAACACTGAAGCTTTCTTT.

J is TRBJ2-5 and V is TRBV15, with a possible D match to TRBD1 (6 bases). V dropped 3 bases and J dropped 4 bases, with 12 bases sitting between them. Germline assignment: CDR1 LNHNV and CDR2 YYDKDF (reference sequence). This CDR3 has 14 residues. Here the CDR3 reads CATSRQGSTETQYF. CDR3 sequence (DNA): TGTGCCACCAGCAGGCAGGGGAGTACAGAGACCCAGTACTTC.